This is a list of T cell receptor beta chains from one sample in a study of T cells in Graves' hyperthyroidism and ophthalmopathy. MiXCR, run by TCRdb on the multiplex PCR reads, gives a single entry per CDR3 protein. The sample includes about 460,000 distinct CDR3 sequences, around a fifth seen only once; the top ten take 49%. The source material was blood. The receptors were sampled from a woman in her sixties or seventies with Graves' ophthalmopathy. CDR3s include the opening cysteine and the closing phenylalanine or tryptophan. D genes are given only for firm matches. A row's size may be missing; if present it is once, few, many or a size class.

J gene: TRBJ2-2; D gene: TRBD2; clone size: few; V gene: TRBV7-3; CDR3 protein: CASSPAGARNTGELFF; CDR3 DNA: TGTGCCAGCAGCCCAGCGGGAGCGAGGAACACCGGGGAGCTGTTTTTT
J gene: TRBJ2-2; D gene: NA; clone size: few; V gene: TRBV5-1; CDR3 protein: CASSLWDSGDTGELFF; CDR3 DNA: TGCGCCAGCAGCTTGTGGGATTCTGGCGACACCGGGGAGCTGTTTTTT
J gene: TRBJ2-1; D gene: NA; clone size: many; V gene: TRBV11-3; CDR3 protein: CASSFGFDEQFF; CDR3 DNA: TGTGCCAGCAGCTTCGGGTTTGATGAGCAGTTCTTC
J gene: TRBJ2-5; D gene: NA; clone size: many; V gene: TRBV7-9; CDR3 protein: CASSRPGRTETQYF; CDR3 DNA: TGTGCCAGCAGCCGGCCCGGGCGGACGGAGACCCAGTACTTC
J gene: TRBJ2-5; D gene: TRBD2; clone size: NA; V gene: TRBV5-6; CDR3 protein: CASSLLTSGLLETQYF; CDR3 DNA: TGTGCCAGCAGCTTGTTAACTAGCGGGTTGTTGGAGACCCAGTACTTC
J gene: TRBJ1-2; D gene: NA; clone size: few; V gene: TRBV6-1; CDR3 protein: CASSYNREYGYTF; CDR3 DNA: TGTGCCAGCAGTTATAACAGGGAGTATGGCTACACCTTC
J gene: TRBJ1-5; D gene: NA; clone size: few; V gene: TRBV12-3/TRBV12-4; CDR3 protein: CASSGRTPSQPQHF; CDR3 DNA: TGTGCCAGCAGCGGGCGGACACCTTCACAGCCCCAGCATTTT
J gene: TRBJ2-7; D gene: NA; clone size: NA; V gene: TRBV5-1; CDR3 protein: CASSPGWGAYEQYF; CDR3 DNA: TGCGCCAGCAGCCCGGGATGGGGGGCCTACGAGCAGTACTTC
J gene: TRBJ2-2; D gene: NA; clone size: NA; V gene: TRBV12-3/TRBV12-4; CDR3 protein: CATSKRQANTGELFF; CDR3 DNA: TGTGCCACCTCGAAAAGACAGGCGAACACCGGGGAGCTGTTTTTT
J gene: TRBJ2-7; D gene: TRBD1; clone size: NA; V gene: TRBV20-1; CDR3 protein: CSAEAGTGRDEQYF; CDR3 DNA: TGCAGTGCTGAAGCCGGGACAGGGAGGGACGAGCAGTACTTC
J gene: TRBJ1-4; D gene: NA; clone size: many; V gene: TRBV28; CDR3 protein: CASSLNSNEKLFF; CDR3 DNA: TGTGCCAGCAGCCTCAACAGTAATGAAAAACTGTTTTTT
J gene: TRBJ1-5; D gene: NA; clone size: many; V gene: TRBV6-1; CDR3 protein: CASSPHSNQPQHF; CDR3 DNA: TGTGCCAGCAGCCCTCATAGCAATCAGCCCCAGCATTTT
J gene: TRBJ2-3; D gene: NA; clone size: NA; V gene: TRBV20-1; CDR3 protein: CSARGTRNPGVGTDTQYF; CDR3 DNA: TGCAGTGCTAGAGGCACTAGGAACCCGGGAGTAGGAACAGATACGCAGTATTTT
J gene: TRBJ2-2; D gene: NA; clone size: NA; V gene: TRBV19; CDR3 protein: CASSIQAGELFF; CDR3 DNA: TGTGCCAGTAGTATTCAGGCCGGGGAGCTGTTTTTT
J gene: TRBJ2-2; D gene: TRBD2; clone size: few; V gene: TRBV27; CDR3 protein: CASSLSTSGLARVGGELFF; CDR3 DNA: TGTGCCAGCAGTTTATCTACCTCGGGACTAGCGAGAGTTGGCGGGGAGCTGTTTTTT
J gene: TRBJ2-7; D gene: NA; clone size: NA; V gene: TRBV20-1; CDR3 protein: CSAGGIQGEQYF; CDR3 DNA: TGCAGTGCGGGGGGGATACAGGGGGAGCAGTACTTC
J gene: TRBJ1-1; D gene: NA; clone size: many; V gene: TRBV11-2; CDR3 protein: CASSLGAMGTEAFF; CDR3 DNA: TGTGCCAGCAGCTTAGGGGCGATGGGGACTGAAGCTTTCTTT
J gene: TRBJ2-5; D gene: NA; clone size: few; V gene: TRBV7-9; CDR3 protein: CASSLASTRLETQYF; CDR3 DNA: TGTGCCAGCAGCTTAGCGTCGACGAGATTAGAGACCCAGTACTTC
J gene: TRBJ1-1; D gene: NA; clone size: many; V gene: TRBV3-1; CDR3 protein: CASSQRRGAQMNTEAFF; CDR3 DNA: TGTGCCAGCAGCCAGCGTAGGGGGGCCCAAATGAACACTGAAGCTTTCTTT
J gene: TRBJ2-3; D gene: TRBD2; clone size: many; V gene: TRBV10-3; CDR3 protein: CACGGSTDTQYF; CDR3 DNA: TGTGCCTGCGGGGGAAGCACAGATACGCAGTATTTT
J gene: TRBJ1-2; D gene: NA; clone size: NA; V gene: TRBV3-1; CDR3 protein: CASSTGALKYGGYTF; CDR3 DNA: TGTGCCAGCAGCACGGGGGCTTTAAAATACGGTGGCTACACCTTC
J gene: TRBJ2-7; D gene: NA; clone size: few; V gene: TRBV28; CDR3 protein: CASSPPVSSYEQYF; CDR3 DNA: TGTGCCAGCAGTCCACCAGTAAGCTCCTACGAGCAGTACTTC
J gene: TRBJ2-1; D gene: NA; clone size: NA; V gene: TRBV6-1; CDR3 protein: CATNQGNGYYNEQFF; CDR3 DNA: TGTGCCACCAACCAGGGGAACGGATACTACAATGAGCAGTTCTTC
J gene: TRBJ1-2; D gene: NA; clone size: NA; V gene: TRBV6-1; CDR3 protein: CASSEIVSAPRNGYTF; CDR3 DNA: TGTGCCAGCAGTGAGATTGTCAGCGCCCCGCGGAATGGCTACACCTTC
J gene: TRBJ1-6; D gene: NA; clone size: NA; V gene: TRBV6-5; CDR3 protein: CASSYLPLGTDNSPLHF; CDR3 DNA: TGTGCCAGCAGTTACTTACCCCTTGGCACCGATAATTCACCCCTCCACTTT
J gene: TRBJ1-2; D gene: NA; clone size: NA; V gene: TRBV30; CDR3 protein: CAWTVDNYGYTF; CDR3 DNA: TGTGCCTGGACAGTGGATAACTATGGCTACACCTTC
J gene: TRBJ1-2; D gene: TRBD1; clone size: few; V gene: TRBV20-1; CDR3 protein: CSARKSHDRVGYGYTF; CDR3 DNA: TGCAGTGCTAGAAAAAGCCACGACAGGGTTGGCTATGGCTACACCTTC
J gene: TRBJ2-7; D gene: TRBD2; clone size: many; V gene: TRBV27; CDR3 protein: CASSVLAGGSNYEQYF; CDR3 DNA: TGTGCCAGCAGCGTACTAGCGGGAGGGTCCAACTACGAGCAGTACTTC
J gene: TRBJ2-5; D gene: NA; clone size: few; V gene: TRBV9; CDR3 protein: CASSVTAVQETQYF; CDR3 DNA: TGTGCCAGCAGCGTAACCGCAGTCCAAGAGACCCAGTACTTC
J gene: TRBJ2-2; D gene: NA; clone size: few; V gene: TRBV10-2; CDR3 protein: CASSESPGSSGELFF; CDR3 DNA: TGCGCCAGCAGTGAGTCCCCGGGATCATCCGGGGAGCTGTTTTTT
J gene: TRBJ2-2; D gene: TRBD1; clone size: many; V gene: TRBV2; CDR3 protein: CACRGGSDGELFF; CDR3 DNA: TGTGCCTGTAGAGGGGGCAGCGACGGGGAGCTGTTTTTT
J gene: TRBJ2-1; D gene: NA; clone size: NA; V gene: TRBV7-8; CDR3 protein: CASRPPELDNEQFF; CDR3 DNA: TGTGCCAGCAGACCCCCGGAACTAGACAATGAGCAGTTCTTC
J gene: TRBJ2-1; D gene: TRBD2; clone size: NA; V gene: TRBV6-2/TRBV6-3; CDR3 protein: CASSYSKTSGSNEQFF; CDR3 DNA: TGTGCCAGCAGTTACTCGAAGACTAGCGGGAGTAATGAGCAGTTCTTC
J gene: TRBJ2-2; D gene: NA; clone size: NA; V gene: TRBV28; CDR3 protein: CASSLGPSGELFF; CDR3 DNA: TGTGCCAGCAGCTTGGGCCCGTCCGGGGAGCTGTTTTTT
J gene: TRBJ2-7; D gene: NA; clone size: NA; V gene: TRBV28; CDR3 protein: CASQERISYEQYF; CDR3 DNA: TGTGCCAGCCAGGAACGGATCTCCTACGAGCAGTACTTC
J gene: TRBJ1-4; D gene: NA; clone size: few; V gene: TRBV29-1; CDR3 protein: CSASEGGPNEKLFF; CDR3 DNA: TGCAGCGCATCGGAGGGGGGGCCCAATGAAAAACTGTTTTTT
J gene: TRBJ1-1; D gene: NA; clone size: once; V gene: TRBV4-1; CDR3 protein: CASSQEGSGQAFF; CDR3 DNA: TGCGCCAGCAGCCAAGAAGGGTCCGGTCAAGCTTTCTTT
J gene: TRBJ1-5; D gene: NA; clone size: NA; V gene: TRBV27; CDR3 protein: CASSLWAGPSGQPQHF; CDR3 DNA: TGTGCCAGCAGTTTATGGGCAGGGCCATCGGGACAGCCCCAGCATTTT
J gene: TRBJ1-5; D gene: TRBD1; clone size: many; V gene: TRBV6-1; CDR3 protein: CASKSTGGYGNQPQHF; CDR3 DNA: TGTGCCAGCAAATCGACAGGGGGCTATGGCAATCAGCCCCAGCATTTT
J gene: TRBJ2-1; D gene: TRBD1; clone size: NA; V gene: TRBV5-1; CDR3 protein: CASSLAGQGSNNEQFF; CDR3 DNA: TGCGCCAGCAGCTTGGCCGGACAGGGATCCAACAATGAGCAGTTCTTC
J gene: TRBJ1-1; D gene: NA; clone size: NA; V gene: TRBV5-1; CDR3 protein: CASSLVQGEAFF; CDR3 DNA: TGCGCCAGCAGCTTGGTACAGGGTGAAGCTTTCTTT
J gene: TRBJ1-2; D gene: NA; clone size: NA; V gene: TRBV7-9; CDR3 protein: CASSLGNGNYGYTF; CDR3 DNA: TGTGCCAGCAGCTTAGGTAACGGGAACTATGGCTACACCTTC
J gene: TRBJ1-1; D gene: NA; clone size: NA; V gene: TRBV5-1; CDR3 protein: CASSFNRGGNTEAFF; CDR3 DNA: TGCGCCAGCAGCTTTAATCGTGGGGGAAACACTGAAGCTTTCTTT
J gene: TRBJ2-3; D gene: TRBD2; clone size: NA; V gene: TRBV20-1; CDR3 protein: CSASPVLAGLTDTQYF; CDR3 DNA: TGCAGTGCTAGTCCTGTTCTAGCGGGGCTCACAGATACGCAGTATTTT
J gene: TRBJ2-4; D gene: NA; clone size: NA; V gene: TRBV2; CDR3 protein: CASTSDATLGDIQYF; CDR3 DNA: TGTGCCAGCACGTCAGACGCAACCCTAGGGGACATTCAGTACTTC